This T cell receptor beta chain was found in a study of T cells in Graves' hyperthyroidism and ophthalmopathy. Study conclusions and caveats: A model of 13 V-J pairs discriminated ophthalmopathy from stable hyperthyroidism. Among thyroid clonotypes expanded above 0.001, most also appeared in blood. Ophthalmopathy onset followed model prediction by a median roughly six months.

It was uncontrolled infection, other autoimmune disease, pregnancy or lactation that excluded patients. CDR3 length: 12 amino acids. CDR1 SQVTM and CDR2 ANQGSEA come from the germline V gene. With 6 bases removed from V and 8 bases from J, the gap between germline ends came to 16 bases. A few counts support this clonotype. What it recognizes is unknown. Using RNA transcripts as the source, TCR beta CDR3 regions were amplified. When the TCR CDR3 underwent first-round RT-PCR, the HTBI primer set was used. TCRdb redid the calling of the multiplex PCR reads with MiXCR, one entry per CDR3 protein. The table lists 490,000 or so distinct CDR3 sequences, roughly 45% of them singletons.

Sample: peripheral blood or thyroid tissue (not recorded which). V gene TRBV29-1 combines with J gene TRBJ1-1; tentatively, D is TRBD1 (5 bases). The clonotype was recovered from an adult woman with Graves' disease, either hyperthyroidism or ophthalmopathy (not recorded which). The CDR3 region has the DNA TGCAGCGTGGGGCATCTTGGGGGAGAAGCTTTCTTT. It is translated as CSVGHLGGEAFF.